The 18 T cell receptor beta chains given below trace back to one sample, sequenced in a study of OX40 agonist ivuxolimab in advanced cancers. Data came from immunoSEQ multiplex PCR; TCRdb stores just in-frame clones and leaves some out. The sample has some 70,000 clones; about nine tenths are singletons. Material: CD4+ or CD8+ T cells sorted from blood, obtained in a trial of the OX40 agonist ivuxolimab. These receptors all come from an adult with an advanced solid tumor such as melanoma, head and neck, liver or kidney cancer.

CDR3 region: CASSLVASRLGSEKLFF. The CDR3 DNA reads TGTGCCAGCAGCTTAGTAGCGAGCAGGCTAGGAAGTGAAAAACTGTTTTTT. The chain combines TRBV11-2 with TRBJ1-4; no firm D call. CDR3 length: 17 residues. The germline gives CDR1 SGHAT, CDR2 FQNNGV. The V and J ends lost 1 base and 7 bases respectively, with 19 bases between them.

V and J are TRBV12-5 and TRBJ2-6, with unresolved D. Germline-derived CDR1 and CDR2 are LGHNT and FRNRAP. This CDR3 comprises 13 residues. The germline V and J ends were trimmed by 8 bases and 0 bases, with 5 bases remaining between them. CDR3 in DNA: TGTGCTAGTAGCCCCTCTGGGGCCAACGTCCTGACTTTC. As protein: CASSPSGANVLTF.

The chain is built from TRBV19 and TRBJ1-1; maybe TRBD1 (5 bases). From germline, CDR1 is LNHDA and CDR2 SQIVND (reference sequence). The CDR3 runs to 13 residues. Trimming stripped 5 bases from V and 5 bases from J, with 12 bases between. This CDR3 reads CASSSQRGTEAFF. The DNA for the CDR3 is TGTGCCAGTAGTTCCCAGCGGGGGACTGAAGCTTTCTTT.

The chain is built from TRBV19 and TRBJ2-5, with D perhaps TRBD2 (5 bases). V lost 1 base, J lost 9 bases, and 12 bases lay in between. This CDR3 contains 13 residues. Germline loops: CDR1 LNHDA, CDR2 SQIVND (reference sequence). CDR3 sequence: CASSIVHQRAQYF. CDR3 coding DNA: TGTGCCAGTAGTATAGTCCATCAGAGGGCCCAGTACTTC.

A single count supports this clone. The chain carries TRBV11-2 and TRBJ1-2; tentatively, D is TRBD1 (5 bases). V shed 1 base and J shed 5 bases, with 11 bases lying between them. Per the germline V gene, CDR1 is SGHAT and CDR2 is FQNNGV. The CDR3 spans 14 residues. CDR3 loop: CASSLAQGGYGYTF. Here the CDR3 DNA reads TGTGCCAGCAGCTTAGCCCAGGGAGGGTATGGCTACACCTTC.

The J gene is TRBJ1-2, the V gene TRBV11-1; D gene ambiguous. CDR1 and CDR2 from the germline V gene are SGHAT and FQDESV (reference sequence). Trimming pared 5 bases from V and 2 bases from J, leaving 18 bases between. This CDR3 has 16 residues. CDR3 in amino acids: CASSSPYSGTNYGYTF. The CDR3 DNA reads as TGTGCCAGCAGCAGTCCTTACAGCGGAACCAACTATGGCTACACCTTC.

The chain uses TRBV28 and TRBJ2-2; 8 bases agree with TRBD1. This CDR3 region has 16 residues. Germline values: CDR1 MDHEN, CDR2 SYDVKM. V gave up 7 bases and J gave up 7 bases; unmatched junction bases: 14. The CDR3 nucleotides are TGTGCCAGCAAATCTCCCCGAGGACAGGGCGGCGGGGAGCTGTTTTTT. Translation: CASKSPRGQGGGELFF.

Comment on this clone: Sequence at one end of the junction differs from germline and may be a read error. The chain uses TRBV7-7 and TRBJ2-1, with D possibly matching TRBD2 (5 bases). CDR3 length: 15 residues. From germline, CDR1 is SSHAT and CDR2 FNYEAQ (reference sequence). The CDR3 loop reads CASSASPSSYNEQFF. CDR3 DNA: TGTGCTAGCAGCGCTAGCCCGTCTTCCTACAATGAGCAGTTCTTC.

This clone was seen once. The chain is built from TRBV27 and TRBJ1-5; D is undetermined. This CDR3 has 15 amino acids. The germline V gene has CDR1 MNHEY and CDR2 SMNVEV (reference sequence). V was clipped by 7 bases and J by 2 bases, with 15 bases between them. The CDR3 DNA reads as TGTGCCAGCAAACGAGACCCGGGCGGCAATCAGCCCCAGCATTTT. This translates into CASKRDPGGNQPQHF.

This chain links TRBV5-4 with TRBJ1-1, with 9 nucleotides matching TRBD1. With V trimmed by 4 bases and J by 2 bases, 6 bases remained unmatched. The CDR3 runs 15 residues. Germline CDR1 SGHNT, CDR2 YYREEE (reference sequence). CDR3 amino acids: CASSPRTGDNTEAFF. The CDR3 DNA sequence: TGTGCCAGCAGCCCCCGGACAGGGGACAACACTGAAGCTTTCTTT.

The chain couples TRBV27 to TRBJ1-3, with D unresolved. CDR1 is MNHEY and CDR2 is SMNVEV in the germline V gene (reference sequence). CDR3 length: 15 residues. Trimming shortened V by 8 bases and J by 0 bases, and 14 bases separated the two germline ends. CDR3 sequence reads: CASQADRRSGNTIYF. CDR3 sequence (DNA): TGTGCCAGCCAGGCGGACCGGCGCTCTGGAAACACCATATATTTT.

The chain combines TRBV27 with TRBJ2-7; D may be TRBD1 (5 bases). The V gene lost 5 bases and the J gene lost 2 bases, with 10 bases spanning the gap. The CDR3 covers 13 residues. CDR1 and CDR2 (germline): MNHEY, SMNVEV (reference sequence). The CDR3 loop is CASSRQYTYEQYF. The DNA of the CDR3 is TGTGCCAGCAGTCGACAGTACACCTACGAGCAGTACTTC.

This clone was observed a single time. DNA for the CDR3: TGTGCCAGCGGCCGAAGGAGGGACCCAGATACGCAGTATTTT. Encoded protein: CASGRRRDPDTQYF. This chain connects TRBV9 to TRBJ2-3; maybe TRBD2 (6 bases). The germline V and J ends were trimmed by 7 bases and 4 bases, with 16 bases remaining between them. Germline-derived CDR1 and CDR2 are SGDLS and YYNGEE. The CDR3 consists of 14 residues.

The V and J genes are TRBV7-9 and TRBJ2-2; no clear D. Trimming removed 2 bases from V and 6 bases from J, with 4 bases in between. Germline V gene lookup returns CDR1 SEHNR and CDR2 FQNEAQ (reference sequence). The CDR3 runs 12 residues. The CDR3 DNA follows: TGTGCCAGCAGCTTATTCCCCGGGGAGCTGTTTTTT. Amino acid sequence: CASSLFPGELFF.

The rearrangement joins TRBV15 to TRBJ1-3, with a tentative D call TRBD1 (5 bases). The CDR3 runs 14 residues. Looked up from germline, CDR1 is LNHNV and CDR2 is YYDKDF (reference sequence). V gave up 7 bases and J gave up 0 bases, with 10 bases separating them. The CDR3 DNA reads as TGTGCCACCAAGACAGAAGTCTCTGGAAACACCATATATTTT. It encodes CATKTEVSGNTIYF.

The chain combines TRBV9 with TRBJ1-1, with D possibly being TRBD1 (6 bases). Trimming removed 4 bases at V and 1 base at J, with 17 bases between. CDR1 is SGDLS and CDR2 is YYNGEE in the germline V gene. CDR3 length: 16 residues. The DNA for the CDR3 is TGTGCCAGCAGCCCATCTTGGGGGGCCTCGAACACTGAAGCTTTCTTT. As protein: CASSPSWGASNTEAFF.

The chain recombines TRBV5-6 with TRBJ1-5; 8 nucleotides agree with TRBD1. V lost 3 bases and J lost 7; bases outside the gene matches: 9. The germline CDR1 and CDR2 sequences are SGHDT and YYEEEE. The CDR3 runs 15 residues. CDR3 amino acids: CASSWQGARGQPQHF. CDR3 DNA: TGTGCCAGCAGCTGGCAGGGGGCGCGGGGCCAGCCCCAGCATTTT.

The CDR3 sequence is CASSLSSGTEAFF. Here the CDR3 DNA reads TGTGCCAGCAGCTTAAGTAGCGGCACTGAAGCTTTCTTT. The chain combines TRBV7-2 with TRBJ1-1, with no clear D. The CDR3 sequence is 13 residues long. Germline V CDR1 and CDR2: SGHTA, FQGNSA. The V end was cut by 2 bases, the J end by 4 bases, with 8 bases between.